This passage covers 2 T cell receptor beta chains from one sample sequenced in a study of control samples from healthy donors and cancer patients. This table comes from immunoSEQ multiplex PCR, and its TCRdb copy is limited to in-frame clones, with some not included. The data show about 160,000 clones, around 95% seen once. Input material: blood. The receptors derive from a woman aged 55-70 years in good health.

The CDR3 DNA follows: TGTGCCAGCGCATTAACGGGGCAGGGGTTTCATCTAAGCTCTGGAAACACCATATATTTT. Amino acids: CASALTGQGFHLSSGNTIYF. The chain recombines TRBV2 with TRBJ1-3; possible D gene TRBD1, 6 bases. The V end was cut by 8 bases, the J end by 0 bases, with 29 bases between. The CDR3 spans 20 residues. Germline CDR1 and CDR2: SNHLY and FYNNEI.

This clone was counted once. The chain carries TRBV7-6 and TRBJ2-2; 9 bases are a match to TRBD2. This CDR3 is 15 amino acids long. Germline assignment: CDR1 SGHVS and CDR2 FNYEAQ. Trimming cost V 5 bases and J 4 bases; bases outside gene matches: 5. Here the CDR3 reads CASSRTSGFTGELFF. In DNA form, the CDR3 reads TGTGCCAGCAGCCGAACTAGCGGGTTCACCGGGGAGCTGTTTTTT.